The 26 T cell receptor beta chains below come from one sample, sequenced in a study of siplizumab effects on memory and regulatory T cells. Sequencing used immunoSEQ multiplex PCR; TCRdb keeps in-frame clones, though not all of them. The profile shows about 99,000 clones, over 90% of them singletons. The sample comprised Tregs sorted from blood. These receptors all stem from a human donor in good health.

CDR3 DNA sequence: TGTGCCAGCAGTTATAGCCAGGGCCCTAAACTGTTTTTT. Encoded protein: CASSYSQGPKLFF. The rearrangement uses TRBV6-6 and TRBJ1-4, with D possibly TRBD1 on 5 matching bases. Trimming took off 3 bases at V and 11 bases at J, with 13 bases between the two ends. The CDR3 covers 13 residues. Germline CDR1 reads MNHNY; CDR2 reads SVGAGI (reference sequence).

V is TRBV29-1 and J is TRBJ2-7, with 8 bases matching TRBD1. The germline V gene encodes CDR1 SQVTM and CDR2 ANQGSEA. The CDR3 is made up of 12 amino acids. The junction had 4 bases not matched to a gene; V was cut back by 6 bases and J by 3 bases. The CDR3, as DNA: TGCAGCGTCCTGACAGGGGTCTACGAGCAGTACTTC. Translation: CSVLTGVYEQYF.

The genes are TRBV7-2 and TRBJ1-3; tentatively, D is TRBD1 (5 bases). The CDR3 has 14 residues. Germline lookup yields CDR1 SGHTA and CDR2 FQGNSA. Deletions cut 2 bases from V and 2 bases from J, with 7 bases between. CDR3 in DNA: TGTGCCAGCAGCTTAATGGGGGCTGGAAACACCATATATTTT. Residues: CASSLMGAGNTIYF.

V gene TRBV19 combines with J gene TRBJ1-2, with a tentative D call TRBD1 (6 bases). The CDR3 runs 14 residues. V dropped 5 bases and J dropped 0 bases, with 10 bases sitting between them. CDR1 is LNHDA, CDR2 SQIVND, per germline (reference sequence). The DNA of the CDR3 is TGTGCCAGTAGTTTGGGGGCCTCTAACTATGGCTACACCTTC. Residues: CASSLGASNYGYTF.

The genes are TRBV6-6 and TRBJ2-7, with D possibly being TRBD2 (6 bases). V lost 2 bases, J lost 11 bases, and 16 bases lay in between. The CDR3 covers 13 residues. Per germline, CDR1 MNHNY and CDR2 SVGAGI (reference sequence). CDR3 loop: CASSYTTGTQKYF. The CDR3 DNA is TGTGCCAGCAGTTACACCACGGGGACTCAGAAGTACTTC.

The gene calls are TRBV19 and TRBJ2-6, with D hard to call. The germline V gene encodes CDR1 LNHDA and CDR2 SQIVND (reference sequence). This CDR3 comprises 14 residues. Trimming removed 4 bases from V and 4 bases from J, with 8 bases in between. CDR3 bases: TGTGCCAGTAGTAGGGTGACCGGGGCCAACGTCCTGACTTTC. This encodes CASSRVTGANVLTF.

This clone has a handful of counts. V and J are TRBV2 and TRBJ1-6; 7 bases map to TRBD1. This CDR3 is built from 14 residues. Germline CDR1 reads SNHLY; CDR2 reads FYNNEI. With V trimmed by 8 bases and J by 5 bases, 6 bases remained unmatched. The CDR3 sequence: CASGQAMNNSPLHF. The DNA of the CDR3 is TGTGCCAGCGGACAGGCGATGAATAATTCACCCCTCCACTTT. Drawing the rest from reference TRBV2 and TRBJ1-6, the complete variable domain is EPEVTQTPSHQVTQMGQEVILRCVPISNHLYFYWYRQILGQKVEFLVSFYNNEISEKSEIFDDQFSVERPDGSNFTLKIRSTKLEDSAMYFCASGQAMNNSPLHFGNGTRLTVT.

The count of this clone is one. The chain has TRBV19 and TRBJ1-5; D ambiguous. Trimming left V 2 bases short and J 2 bases short, with 10 bases between. Germline lookup yields CDR1 LNHDA and CDR2 SQIVND (reference sequence). This CDR3 region has 15 residues. The CDR3 loop reads CASSIPGVGNQPQHF. The CDR3 DNA sequence: TGTGCCAGTAGTATACCGGGAGTAGGCAATCAGCCCCAGCATTTT.

The gene calls are TRBV7-2 and TRBJ2-1, with unresolved D. Germline CDR1 is SGHTA and CDR2 is FQGNSA. V lost 5 bases and J lost 2, with 4 bases in between. The length of the CDR3 is 12 residues. The CDR3 region has the DNA TGTGCCAGCAGCGTGGCCTACAATGAGCAGTTCTTC. This gives the protein CASSVAYNEQFF.

The V gene is TRBV9, the J gene TRBJ2-3; 9 nucleotides match TRBD2. CDR1 SGDLS and CDR2 YYNGEE come from the germline V gene. The V segment lost 0 bases and the J segment 6 bases; nucleotides outside the gene matches: 5. The CDR3 is 15 residues long. CDR3 residues: CASSVDGTSIDTQYF. As DNA, the CDR3 is TGTGCCAGCAGCGTAGATGGGACTAGCATCGATACGCAGTATTTT. Based on the CDR3 plus reference TRBV9 and TRBJ2-3, the full variable domain is DSGVTQTPKHLITATGQRVTLRCSPRSGDLSVYWYQQSLDQGLQFLIQYYNGEERAKGNILERFSAQQFPDLHSELNLSSLELGDSALYFCASSVDGTSIDTQYFGPGTRLTVL.

This sequence joins TRBV7-9 and TRBJ1-4; D might be TRBD1 (6 bases). CDR1 is SEHNR and CDR2 is FQNEAQ in the germline V gene (reference sequence). This CDR3 is built from 15 residues. Trimming stripped 4 bases from V and 7 bases from J, with 16 bases between. The DNA of the CDR3 is TGTGCCAGCAGCTCAGGGGTAGGCGGACCTGAAAAACTGTTTTTT. The encoded protein is CASSSGVGGPEKLFF. Complete variable domain (other parts from reference TRBV7-9 and TRBJ1-4): DTGVSQNPRHKITKRGQNVTFRCDPISEHNRLYWYRQTLGQGPEFLTYFQNEAQLEKSRLLSDRFSAERPKGSFSTLEIQRTEQGDSAMYLCASSSGVGGPEKLFFGSGTQLSVL.

The chain is built from TRBV6-6 and TRBJ1-6, with D perhaps matching TRBD1 (6 bases). Per germline, CDR1 MNHNY and CDR2 SVGAGI (reference sequence). The CDR3 sequence is 15 residues long. Trimming took off 5 bases at V and 10 bases at J, with 18 bases between the two ends. CDR3 coding DNA: TGTGCCAGCAGTACTGCACAGGGACCGGGGTCACCCCTCCACTTT. This sequence encodes CASSTAQGPGSPLHF.

The chain is built from TRBV5-1 and TRBJ2-3; 7 bases are shared with TRBD2. V dropped 0 bases and J dropped 1; count of bases not matched to a gene: 5. The CDR3 covers 16 residues. In germline, CDR1 is SGHRS, CDR2 YFSETQ. The CDR3 reads CASSLEAGVGTDTQYF. The CDR3 coding sequence is TGCGCCAGCAGCTTGGAGGCGGGAGTAGGCACAGATACGCAGTATTTT.

The chain is built from TRBV4-1 and TRBJ2-4; D possibly matches TRBD1 or TRBD2 (5 bases each). Trimming pared 3 bases from V and 7 bases from J, leaving 13 bases between. There are 14 residues in the CDR3. Germline CDR1 is MGHRA and CDR2 is YSYEKL. The CDR3 region has the DNA TGCGCCAGCAGCCAGATGAGGGACCAGAACATTCAGTACTTC. Amino acids: CASSQMRDQNIQYF.

The V and J genes are TRBV25-1 and TRBJ2-6; D gene unclear. The CDR3 length is 17 residues. CDR1 MGHDK and CDR2 SYGVNS come from the germline V gene. V was trimmed by 5 bases and J by 0 bases, leaving 14 bases between them. In DNA form, the CDR3 reads TGTGCCAGCAGTCCATCACTTGGGGTCTCTGGGGCCAACGTCCTGACTTTC. Protein: CASSPSLGVSGANVLTF.

The chain carries TRBV18 and TRBJ2-1; D is ambiguous. V dropped 2 bases and J dropped 4 bases, with 12 bases sitting between them. This CDR3 is 15 amino acids long. Germline CDR1 reads KGHSH; CDR2 reads LQKENI. The CDR3 bases are TGTGCCAGCTCACCATATGGCGGTGCGTACAATGAGCAGTTCTTC. This translates into CASSPYGGAYNEQFF.

The CDR3 spells CASSIGGVGQPQHF. The CDR3 region has the DNA TGTGCCAGTAGTATTGGCGGGGTCGGGCAGCCCCAGCATTTT. V is TRBV19 and J is TRBJ1-5; D gene ambiguous. The V end was cut by 3 bases, the J end by 7 bases, with 13 bases between. The germline V gene encodes CDR1 LNHDA and CDR2 SQIVND (reference sequence). The CDR3 runs 14 residues. The whole variable domain, remainder taken from reference TRBV19 and TRBJ1-5, is DGGITQSPKYLFRKEGQNVTLSCEQNLNHDAMYWYRQDPGQGLRLIYYSQIVNDFQKGDIAEGYSVSREKKESFPLTVTSAQKNPTAFYLCASSIGGVGQPQHFGDGTRLSIL.

V gene TRBV5-6 combines with J gene TRBJ2-5, with 10 bases fitting TRBD1. CDR1 SGHDT and CDR2 YYEEEE come from the germline V gene. V was clipped by 2 bases and J by 2 bases; unmatched bases: 6. The CDR3 is 16 amino acids. The CDR3 loop is CASSLLDRGAQETQYF. The CDR3 nucleotides read TGTGCCAGCAGCTTACTGGACAGGGGGGCACAAGAGACCCAGTACTTC.

The chain couples TRBV6-5 to TRBJ2-3, with D hard to call. The germline CDR1 and CDR2 sequences are MNHEY and SVGAGI. There are 15 residues in the CDR3. With 2 bases removed from V and 0 bases from J, the gap between germline ends came to 9 bases. In nucleotides, the CDR3 is TGTGCCAGCAGTTACCTCCGAGAGAGCACAGATACGCAGTATTTT. Its translation: CASSYLRESTDTQYF.

The chain couples TRBV21-1 to TRBJ1-5. TRBV21-1 is noted as a pseudogene. This CDR3 comprises 14 residues. DNA for the CDR3: TGTGCCAGCAGCCCCCCCTGGTGCAATCAGCCCCAGCATTTT. It codes for CASSPPWCNQPQHF.

The V and J genes are TRBV12-5 and TRBJ1-2, with D tentatively TRBD1 (5 bases). The CDR3 totals 15 residues. Germline CDR1 and CDR2: LGHNT and FRNRAP. The germline V and J ends were trimmed by 0 bases and 4 bases, with 12 bases remaining between them. This CDR3 reads CASGLVGQPVYGYTF. CDR3 DNA: TGTGCTAGTGGTTTGGTTGGACAACCCGTCTATGGCTACACCTTC.

This rearrangement joins TRBV5-1 to TRBJ2-7; maybe TRBD1 (6 bases). This CDR3 contains 13 residues. V lost 4 bases to trimming and J lost 3 bases, with 11 bases between them. Germline V gene lookup returns CDR1 SGHRS and CDR2 YFSETQ. The CDR3 here is CASSPRGIYEQYF. The CDR3 nucleotides read TGCGCCAGCAGCCCCAGGGGAATCTACGAGCAGTACTTC.

The genes are TRBV6-6 and TRBJ1-1; 10 nucleotides match TRBD1. This CDR3 comprises 15 residues. V shed 0 bases and J 7 bases; nucleotides not matched to a gene: 5. Germline V gene sequence: CDR1 MNHNY, CDR2 SVGAGI (reference sequence). The CDR3 is CASSYSGQGVSEAFF. DNA of the CDR3: TGTGCCAGCAGTTACTCCGGACAGGGGGTTAGTGAAGCTTTCTTT.

V and J are TRBV10-3 and TRBJ2-1; 10 nucleotides agree with TRBD2. CDR3 length: 18 residues. Unmatched junction bases numbered 15, after V lost 1 base and J lost 9 bases. Germline V gives CDR1 ENHRY, CDR2 SYGVKD. The CDR3 DNA is TGTGCCATCAGTGAGTTCATCGGAGCGAGCGGGAGGGCCGGTGAGCAGTTCTTC. Protein: CAISEFIGASGRAGEQFF.

This chain joins TRBV4-2 and TRBJ2-1, with 11 bases lining up with TRBD2. CDR1 LGHNA and CDR2 YNFKEQ come from the germline V gene. V lost 1 base to trimming and J lost 10 bases; unmatched junction nucleotides: 9. The CDR3 extends over 16 amino acids. The CDR3 bases are TGTGCCAGCAGCCAAGCTGGTAGCGGGAGGGCCGAGGAGCAGTTCTTC. Amino acid sequence: CASSQAGSGRAEEQFF.

The chain uses TRBV11-3 and TRBJ1-5; no reliable D call. This CDR3 is built from 15 residues. The V end lost 1 base, the J end lost 2 bases, and 9 bases lay between the germline ends. Germline V CDR1 and CDR2: SGHNT, YENEEA. CDR3 bases: TGTGCCAGCAGCTTAGGGACCCGCCGCAATCAGCCCCAGCATTTT. This encodes CASSLGTRRNQPQHF.